This T cell receptor beta chain was retrieved from a study of T cells after yellow fever vaccination. This clonotype appeared many times. Its target is not known. Production of TCR cDNA was by 5'RACE template switching, which also added a universal primer site and UMIs. Each CDR3 protein is one row after TCRdb ran MiXCR on the 5' RACE reads. The sample contains some 110,000 distinct CDR3 sequences, about 7% of which appear only once. V lost 6 bases and J 6 bases, leaving 11 bases between the germline ends. The CDR3 spans 12 residues. Germline V gene data show CDR1 as SEHNR and CDR2 as FQNEAQ (reference sequence). Whole-study findings and limits: At around 96% for CD4 and approximately 89% for CD8, most primary-vaccination clones showed up again after the booster. When the response was secondary, it was weaker but reached its peak faster, day 5 versus 15.

The clonotype originates from a man between 18 and 29 years old who received the YFV17D yellow fever vaccine. The source was CD4+ T cells sorted from PBMCs, collected about 49 days after the first yellow fever vaccination. The chain uses TRBV7-9 and TRBJ1-1, with D perhaps TRBD1 (5 bases). The CDR3 nucleotides read TGTGCCAGCAGTCGTGGGGGGGCTGAAGCTTTCTTT. Translating gives CASSRGGAEAFF.